This TCR beta chain is drawn from a study of Ad26.COV2.S vaccination and SARS-CoV-2 variants. Study summary: Donor joined the COV1001 Ad26.COV2.S trial arm.

Broader study findings: Placebo recipients trailed vaccine recipients in spike-specific TCR breadth. The study found similar non-spike TCR breadth in vaccine and placebo recipients.

V shed 1 base and J 5 bases; nucleotides not matched to a gene: 6. CDR3 length: 15 residues. Germline-derived CDR1 and CDR2 are SGHNT and YYREEE (reference sequence). The sample holds a few counts of this clone. Its cognate antigen is unknown. Sequencing was performed with immunoSEQ multiplex PCR; in TCRdb, only in-frame clones are kept and a portion is missing. This sample has about 480,000 clones, with 87% found just once. Treatment given: 19 received Ad26.COV2.S at low or high dose, single or two shots; roughly five received placebo; per-sample allocation not given. The samples were gathered on day 63 after the first injection of vaccine or placebo.

The clonotype originates from a person between 18 and 65 years old who received the Ad26.COV2.S COVID-19 vaccine or a placebo. This chain connects TRBV5-4 to TRBJ1-2; 9 bases are a match to TRBD1. The source was peripheral blood, collected in a trial of Ad26.COV2.S vaccine versus placebo. CDR3 DNA: TGTGCCAGCAGCTTGTCGGGACAGGGTGGGTATGGCTACACCTTC. It codes for CASSLSGQGGYGYTF.